This T cell receptor beta chain was retrieved from a study of OX40 agonist ivuxolimab in advanced cancers. Study in general: The eligibility criteria allowed prior anti-PD-1, anti-PD-L1 or anti-CTLA-4 therapy, and 40% had some.

Germline V gives CDR1 SNHLY, CDR2 FYNNEI. J was trimmed by 2 bases and V by 7 bases; bases with no gene match: 4. The CDR3 loop spans 15 amino acids. Study-level results: On average, CD8+ T cells had more expanded clones than CD4+.

Using immunoSEQ multiplex PCR, the repertoire was profiled, and TCRdb retains in-frame clones only, with some absent. The sample includes around 45,000 clones, roughly nine tenths of them seen just once. As concerns this clone: As yet, its antigen is unknown.

Material: CD4+ or CD8+ T cells sorted from blood, obtained in a trial of the OX40 agonist ivuxolimab. The rearrangement joins TRBV2 to TRBJ2-1; TRBD2 matches at 11 bases. This receptor was obtained from an adult with an advanced solid tumor such as melanoma, head and neck, liver or kidney cancer. The DNA for the CDR3 is TGTGCCAGCACTCTACTAGCGGGAGCCTACAATGAGCAGTTCTTC. Amino acids: CASTLLAGAYNEQFF.